This T cell receptor beta chain was sequenced for a study of blood T cell repertoires in COVID-19. Study-level information: Italy, Spain and the United States were the sources of the convalescent and acute COVID-19 samples.

A few counts support this clone. V gave up 10 bases and J gave up 6 bases, with 16 bases separating them. CDR3 length: 14 amino acids. The method was immunoSEQ multiplex PCR; TCRdb's version includes in-frame clones alone and lacks a portion of them. The sample carries over 95,000 clones, roughly 84% recorded once. The TCR originated in a woman aged 60 to 75 with acute or convalescent COVID-19. The chain couples TRBV6-7 to TRBJ1-6; no reliable D call. TRBV6-7 is labeled an ORF, and its function is uncertain. Sequenced sample: peripheral blood. Here the CDR3 DNA reads TGTGCCACCCCGAGACACAGAACTAATTCACCCCTCCACTTT. It is translated as CATPRHRTNSPLHF.